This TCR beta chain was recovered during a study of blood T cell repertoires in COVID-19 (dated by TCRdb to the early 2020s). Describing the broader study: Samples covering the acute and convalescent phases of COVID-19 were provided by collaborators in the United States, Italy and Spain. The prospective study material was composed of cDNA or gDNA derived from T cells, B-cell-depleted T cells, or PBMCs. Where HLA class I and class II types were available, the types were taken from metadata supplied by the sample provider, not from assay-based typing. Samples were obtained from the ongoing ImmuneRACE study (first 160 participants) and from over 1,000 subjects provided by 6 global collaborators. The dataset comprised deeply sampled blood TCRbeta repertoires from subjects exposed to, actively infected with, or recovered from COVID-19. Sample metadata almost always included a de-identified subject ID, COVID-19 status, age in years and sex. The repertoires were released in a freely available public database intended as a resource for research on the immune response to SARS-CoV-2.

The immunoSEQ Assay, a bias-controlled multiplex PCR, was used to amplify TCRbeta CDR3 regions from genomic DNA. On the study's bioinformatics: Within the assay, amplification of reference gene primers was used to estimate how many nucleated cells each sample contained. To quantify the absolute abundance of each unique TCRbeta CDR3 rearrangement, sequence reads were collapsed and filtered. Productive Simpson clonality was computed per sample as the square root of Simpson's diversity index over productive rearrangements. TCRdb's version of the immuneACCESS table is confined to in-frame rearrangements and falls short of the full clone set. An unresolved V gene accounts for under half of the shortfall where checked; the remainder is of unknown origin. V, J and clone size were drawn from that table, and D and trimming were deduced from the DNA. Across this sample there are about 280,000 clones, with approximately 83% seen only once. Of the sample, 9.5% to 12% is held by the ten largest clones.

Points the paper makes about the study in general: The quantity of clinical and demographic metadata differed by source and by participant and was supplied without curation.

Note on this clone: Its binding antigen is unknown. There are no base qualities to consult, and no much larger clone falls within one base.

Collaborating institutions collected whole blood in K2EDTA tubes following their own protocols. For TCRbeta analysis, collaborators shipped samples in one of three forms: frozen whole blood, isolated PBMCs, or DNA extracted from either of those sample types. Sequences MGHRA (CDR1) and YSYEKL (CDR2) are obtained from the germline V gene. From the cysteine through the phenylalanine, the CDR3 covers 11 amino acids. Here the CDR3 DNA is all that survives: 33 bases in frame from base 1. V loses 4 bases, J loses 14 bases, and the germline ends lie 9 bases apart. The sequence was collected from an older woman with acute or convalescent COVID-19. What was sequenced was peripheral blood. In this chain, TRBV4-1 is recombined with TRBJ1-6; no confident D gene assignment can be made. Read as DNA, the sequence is TGCGCCAGCAGCCGTGATTCGGCCCTCCACTTT. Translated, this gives CASSRDSALHF.